The present T cell receptor beta chain was sequenced within a study of blood T cell repertoires in COVID-19. Turning to the study itself: The study drew acute and convalescent COVID-19 samples from the United States, Italy and Spain. The analysed material was cDNA or gDNA that came from T cells, B-cell-depleted T cells, or PBMCs.

Germline CDR1 SGHRS, CDR2 YFSETQ. V shed 5 bases, J shed 6 bases, and the junction held 4 bases outside the gene matches. The CDR3 runs 13 residues. Authors' processing steps: Quantification of nucleated cells was approximated via reference gene primer amplification. TCRdb's table, derived via immunoSEQ multiplex PCR, lists solely in-frame clones and lacks some. The D gene and trimming were derived from the DNA, and the V and J assignments and clone size from that table. The sample has about 400,000 clones, more than 75% seen once. The sequence came from a human donor in a cohort sampled during active COVID-19. The sequencing input was peripheral blood. This chain connects TRBV5-1 to TRBJ2-2; 7 nucleotides line up with TRBD1. The CDR3 reads CASSQQGPGELFF. The DNA for the CDR3 is TGCGCCAGCAGTCAACAGGGGCCCGGGGAGCTGTTTTTT.